This T cell receptor beta chain comes out of a study of blood T cell repertoires in COVID-19. Overall study: Samples came from the United States, Italy and Spain, spanning acute and convalescent COVID-19. Sources were T cells, B-cell-depleted T cells, or PBMCs; the material itself was cDNA or gDNA.

In the authors' workflow: Estimates of nucleated cell counts were drawn from the amplification of reference gene primers. The repertoire was sequenced with immunoSEQ multiplex PCR; TCRdb's copy has only in-frame clones and lacks some. V and J calls and clone size are as listed in that table; D and trimming were resolved from the DNA. Of fewer than 100,000 clones in the sample, approximately 85% were seen once. The CDR3 spans 14 residues. V usage is TRBV21-1 and J usage is TRBJ1-2. TRBV21-1 is annotated as a pseudogene. Sequences were obtained from peripheral blood. The receptor's source is a human donor in a cohort sampled during active COVID-19. The CDR3 spells CASSLPGRVKGYTF. In nucleotides, the CDR3 is TGTGCCAGCAGCCTTCCAGGGAGGGTCAAGGGCTACACCTTC.